The 21 T cell receptor beta chains below were found in one sample sequenced in a study of blood T cell repertoires in COVID-19. TCRdb's table, derived via immunoSEQ multiplex PCR, lists solely in-frame clones and lacks some. The sample includes about 200,000 clones, 65% to 90% of them seen just once. Sequenced material: PBMCs or T cells enriched from blood (not recorded which). These receptors all come from a man aged 40-55 years who had recovered from COVID-19.

The V call is TRBV6-5, the J call TRBJ2-7; 12 bases align to TRBD1. J gave up 3 bases and V 5 bases, and 5 bases lay outside the gene matches. Germline loops: CDR1 MNHEY, CDR2 SVGAGI. This CDR3 contains 15 residues. The CDR3 reads CASSLGTGGNYEQYV. DNA of the CDR3: TGTGCCAGCAGTCTCGGGACAGGGGGCAACTACGAGCAGTACGTC.

The chain is built from TRBV7-2 and TRBJ2-2, with a possible D match to TRBD2 (7 bases). Germline CDR1 reads SGHTA; CDR2 reads FQGNSA. The CDR3 length is 19 residues. V was trimmed by 4 bases and J by 0 bases, leaving 21 bases between them. CDR3 residues: CASSWGGRGGRANTGELFF. In DNA form, the CDR3 reads TGTGCCAGCAGCTGGGGGGGGCGAGGCGGGAGAGCGAACACCGGGGAGCTGTTTTTT.

A few counts support this clone. The J gene is TRBJ1-2, the V gene TRBV5-1, with 7 bases that match TRBD1. The CDR3 is 16 amino acids. CDR1 is SGHRS and CDR2 is YFSETQ in the germline V gene. After removal of 0 bases from V and 4 bases from J, the junction contained 9 bases not matched to a gene. The CDR3 DNA sequence: TGCGCCAGCAGCTTGGTGGGCCCCGGGACAGCCTATGGCTACACCTTC. Amino acid sequence: CASSLVGPGTAYGYTF.

V and J are TRBV7-2 and TRBJ2-3; 7 bases map to TRBD2. In germline, CDR1 is SGHTA, CDR2 FQGNSA. Trimming took 5 bases from V and 0 from J; bases not matched to a gene: 8. The CDR3 runs 16 residues. CDR3 nucleotide sequence: TGTGCCAGCAGCCCCCACCCAGCGGGGAGCACAGATACGCAGTATTTT. This codes for CASSPHPAGSTDTQYF.

This clone was seen only a few times. The genes are TRBV19 and TRBJ1-5; D is uncertain. Trimming took off 10 bases at V and 4 bases at J, with 14 bases between the two ends. Germline CDR1 and CDR2: LNHDA and SQIVND (reference sequence). The CDR3 consists of 13 residues. Here the CDR3 reads CATLGGWNQPQHF. In DNA, the CDR3 is TGTGCCACCCTGGGAGGTTGGAATCAGCCCCAGCATTTT.

This chain joins TRBV2 and TRBJ2-5; a weak D match, TRBD1 (5 bases). The V end lost 6 bases, the J end lost 4 bases, and 15 bases lay between the germline ends. Germline CDR1 reads SNHLY; CDR2 reads FYNNEI. This CDR3 spans 14 amino acids. CDR3 coding DNA: TGTGCCAGCAGGGGCAGGGCGCTAGGAGAGACCCAGTACTTC. Its protein product is CASRGRALGETQYF.

The V call is TRBV2, the J call TRBJ2-5; 9 bases are shared with TRBD2. CDR3 length equals 14 residues. CDR1 is SNHLY and CDR2 is FYNNEI in the germline V gene. V was clipped by 10 bases and J by 2 bases; unmatched bases: 8. This CDR3 is CATSPGLAQETQYF. In DNA, the CDR3 is TGTGCCACCTCGCCGGGACTAGCACAAGAGACCCAGTACTTC.

This chain uses TRBV24-1 with TRBJ2-5, with 8 bases that match TRBD1. The CDR3 length is 14 residues. Germline lookup yields CDR1 KGHDR and CDR2 SFDVKD. V shed 5 bases and J 5 bases; nucleotides not matched to a gene: 6. The CDR3 sequence is CATSAAGGGETQYF. CDR3 bases: TGTGCCACCAGTGCGGCAGGGGGCGGCGAGACCCAGTACTTC.

This clone was seen once. The chain has TRBV6-4 and TRBJ2-2; TRBD1 matches at 8 bases. The CDR3 sequence is 13 residues long. J lost 4 bases, V lost 8 bases, and 3 bases had no gene match. Germline CDR1 is MRHNA and CDR2 is SNTAGT. The CDR3, as DNA: TGTGCCAGCCAGGACAGGGCCACCGGGGAGCTGTTTTTT. Its protein product is CASQDRATGELFF.

The chain has TRBV11-3 and TRBJ2-1; 10 bases match TRBD2. Losses at the gene ends were 5 bases for V and 4 bases for J; bases not matched to a gene: 8. The CDR3 is 16 amino acids. The germline V gene encodes CDR1 SGHNT and CDR2 YENEEA. The CDR3 reads CASSPRLAGDYNEQFF. DNA of the CDR3: TGTGCCAGCAGCCCTAGGCTAGCGGGAGATTACAATGAGCAGTTCTTC.

Written as DNA, the CDR3 is TGTGCCATCAACCAGGGGACACTTAACTATGGCTACACCTTC. This encodes CAINQGTLNYGYTF. J is TRBJ1-2 and V is TRBV10-3, with D possibly matching TRBD1 (6 bases). Per the germline V gene, CDR1 is ENHRY and CDR2 is SYGVKD. V shed 7 bases and J shed 1 base, with 13 bases lying between them. CDR3 length: 14 amino acids.

J is TRBJ1-2 and V is TRBV7-9; 10 bases are shared with TRBD1. The CDR3 sequence is 14 residues long. Germline values: CDR1 SEHNR, CDR2 FQNEAQ (reference sequence). V lost 5 bases to trimming and J lost 3 bases; unmatched junction nucleotides: 3. The CDR3 loop is CASSRQGADYGYTF. CDR3 in DNA: TGTGCCAGCAGCCGACAGGGGGCTGACTATGGCTACACCTTC.

The chain combines TRBV6-5 with TRBJ1-2; D is possibly TRBD1 (5 bases). This CDR3 contains 13 residues. Trimming pared 7 bases from V and 4 bases from J, leaving 13 bases between. CDR1 MNHEY and CDR2 SVGAGI come from the germline V gene. In nucleotides, the CDR3 is TGTGCCAGCACGTCCAGGGAAGTCTATGGCTACACCTTC. Translated: CASTSREVYGYTF.

This clone has a single count. The rearrangement links TRBV28 to TRBJ1-1; TRBD1 aligns across 8 bases. The CDR3 is made up of 12 amino acids. The J segment lost 11 bases and the V segment lost 5 bases, leaving 7 bases of the junction unmatched. Germline V gives CDR1 MDHEN, CDR2 SYDVKM. This chain's CDR3 is CASSPQGAGAFF. The CDR3 DNA reads as TGTGCCAGCAGTCCCCAGGGGGCTGGGGCTTTCTTT.

This chain links TRBV11-2 with TRBJ1-1; a possible D gene is TRBD1 (5 bases). CDR1 is SGHAT, CDR2 FQNNGV, per germline. Trimming removed 0 bases at V and 5 bases at J, with 10 bases between. The CDR3 has 14 amino acids. The chain's CDR3 is CASSLEYRGTEAFF. The CDR3, as DNA: TGTGCCAGCAGCTTAGAGTATCGGGGGACTGAAGCTTTCTTT.

This chain joins TRBV7-3 and TRBJ2-1, with 7 nucleotides matching TRBD1. CDR3 length: 15 residues. Germline V gives CDR1 SGHTA, CDR2 FQGTGA. The V segment lost 0 bases and the J segment 3 bases; nucleotides outside the gene matches: 2. The CDR3 region is CASSLTGGDYNEQFF. CDR3 in DNA: TGTGCCAGCAGCTTAACAGGGGGCGACTACAATGAGCAGTTCTTC.

The chain links TRBV9 to TRBJ1-1, with unresolved D. Germline V gene lookup returns CDR1 SGDLS and CDR2 YYNGEE. This CDR3 comprises 14 residues. The V end lost 3 bases, the J end lost 5 bases, and 14 bases lay between the germline ends. The CDR3: CASSDLSGVTEAFF. Here the CDR3 DNA reads TGTGCCAGCAGCGACCTGTCCGGGGTAACTGAAGCTTTCTTT.

The gene calls are TRBV18 and TRBJ2-1; no firm D call. This CDR3 is 15 amino acids long. Trimming left V 3 bases short and J 1 base short, with 10 bases between. Germline values: CDR1 KGHSH, CDR2 LQKENI. The CDR3 coding sequence is TGTGCCAGCTCACCCGGCGGCCGTTCCTACAATGAGCAGTTCTTC. The encoded protein is CASSPGGRSYNEQFF.

The genes are TRBV7-2 and TRBJ1-1; maybe TRBD1 (6 bases). The CDR3 sequence is 15 residues long. The V gene's germline CDR1 is SGHTA and CDR2 FQGNSA. V was shortened by 3 bases and J by 5 bases, with 16 bases between the two germline ends. In DNA, the CDR3 is TGTGCCAGCAGCTTTTCACAGGGTATGGGGACTGAAGCTTTCTTT. This codes for CASSFSQGMGTEAFF. Full variable domain (rest looked up from reference TRBV7-2 and TRBJ1-1): GAGVSQSPSNKVTEKGKDVELRCDPISGHTALYWYRQSLGQGLEFLIYFQGNSAPDKSGLPSDRFSAERTGGSVSTLTIQRTQQEDSAVYLCASSFSQGMGTEAFFGQGTRLTVV.

The V and J genes are TRBV6-2 or TRBV6-3 and TRBJ1-6, with a possible D match to TRBD1 (6 bases). V was pared by 7 bases and J by 8 bases, with 12 bases between. This CDR3 spans 13 amino acids. The V gene's germline CDR1 is MNHEY and CDR2 SVGEGT. In DNA, the CDR3 is TGTGCCAGCACCCCGGGACAAGATTCACCCCTCCACTTT. Protein sequence: CASTPGQDSPLHF.

This clone has just a few counts. The rearrangement links TRBV7-2 to TRBJ2-2, with D perhaps TRBD1 (5 bases). Germline CDR1 SGHTA, CDR2 FQGNSA. This CDR3 is 14 amino acids long. The V and J ends lost 5 bases and 7 bases respectively, with 14 bases between them. The DNA for the CDR3 is TGTGCCAGCAGCCCCCCCCAGGGCGGCGGGGAGCTGTTTTTT. Translating gives CASSPPQGGGELFF.